The 2 T cell receptor beta chains listed next were all sequenced from one sample in a study of T-cell reconstitution after alpha-beta-depleted transplantation in children. As it was prepared, the TCRbeta library received unique molecular identifiers. TCRdb reprocessed the PCR reads via MiXCR and lists one record per CDR3 protein. Among fewer than 750,000 distinct CDR3 sequences listed, roughly a quarter were seen once. This sample comprised PBMCs, obtained before TCRalphabeta/CD19-depleted stem cell transplant. The source of these receptors is a boy under three years old with Wiskott-Aldrich syndrome, due to receive a stem cell transplant.

This rearrangement joins TRBV2 to TRBJ2-7, with D uncertain. Trimming shortened V by 5 bases and J by 0 bases, and 14 bases separated the two germline ends. Germline V gives CDR1 SNHLY, CDR2 FYNNEI. CDR3 length equals 15 residues. CDR3: CASSRKGLSSYEQYF. Here the CDR3 DNA reads TGTGCCAGCAGTAGGAAGGGCCTAAGCTCCTACGAGCAGTACTTC.

The chain has TRBV5-6 and TRBJ1-2; D might be TRBD1 (6 bases). Germline loops: CDR1 SGHDT, CDR2 YYEEEE. The CDR3 has 15 amino acids. Trimming removed 2 bases from V and 4 bases from J, with 15 bases in between. This CDR3 is CASSFSQGWVYGYTF. CDR3 bases: TGTGCCAGCAGCTTCTCACAGGGATGGGTCTATGGCTACACCTTC.